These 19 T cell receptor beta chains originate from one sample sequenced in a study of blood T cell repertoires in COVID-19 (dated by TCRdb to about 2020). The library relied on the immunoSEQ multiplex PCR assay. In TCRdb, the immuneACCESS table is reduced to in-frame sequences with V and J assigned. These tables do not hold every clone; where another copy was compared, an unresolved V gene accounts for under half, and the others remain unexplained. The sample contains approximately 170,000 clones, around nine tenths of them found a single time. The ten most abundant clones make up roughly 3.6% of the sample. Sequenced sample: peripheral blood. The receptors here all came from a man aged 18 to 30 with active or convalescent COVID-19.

The CDR3, as DNA: TGTGCCAGCAGCCCGACAGGGTATGAAAAACTGTTTTTT. Its translation: CASSPTGYEKLFF. The chain has TRBV7-6 and TRBJ1-4; 7 bases fit TRBD1. CDR1 and CDR2 from the germline V gene are SGHVS and FNYEAQ. The CDR3 has 13 residues. Trimming removed 5 bases from V and 6 bases from J; junction bases left unmatched: 3.

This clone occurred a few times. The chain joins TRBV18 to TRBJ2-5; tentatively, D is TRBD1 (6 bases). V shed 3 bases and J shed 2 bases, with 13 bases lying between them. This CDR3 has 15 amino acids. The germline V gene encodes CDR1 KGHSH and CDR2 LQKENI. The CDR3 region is CASSPNQQGQETQYF. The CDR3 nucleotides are TGTGCCAGCTCACCGAATCAACAGGGTCAAGAGACCCAGTACTTC.

CDR3 region: CASSRLAGEGDTQYF. CDR3 bases: TGTGCCAGCAGTAGACTAGCGGGAGAGGGAGATACGCAGTATTTT. The chain joins TRBV6-5 to TRBJ2-3; 12 bases are a match to TRBD2. CDR1 is MNHEY and CDR2 is SVGAGI in the germline V gene. The CDR3 extends over 15 amino acids. After removal of 5 bases from V and 5 bases from J, the junction contained 5 bases not matched to a gene.

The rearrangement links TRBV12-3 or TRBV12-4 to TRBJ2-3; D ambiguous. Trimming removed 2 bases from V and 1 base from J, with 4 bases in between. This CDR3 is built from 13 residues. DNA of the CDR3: TGTGCCAGCAGTTTAACGGGCACAGATACGCAGTATTTT. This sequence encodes CASSLTGTDTQYF.

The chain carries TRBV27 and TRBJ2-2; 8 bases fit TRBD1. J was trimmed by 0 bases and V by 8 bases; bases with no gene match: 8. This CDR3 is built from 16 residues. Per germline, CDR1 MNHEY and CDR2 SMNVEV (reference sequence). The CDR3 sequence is CASSDQDRANTGELFF. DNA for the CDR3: TGTGCCAGCTCTGACCAGGACAGGGCGAACACCGGGGAGCTGTTTTTT.

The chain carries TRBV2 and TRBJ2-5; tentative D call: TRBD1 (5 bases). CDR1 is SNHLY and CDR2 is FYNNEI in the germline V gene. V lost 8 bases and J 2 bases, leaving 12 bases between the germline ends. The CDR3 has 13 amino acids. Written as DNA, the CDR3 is TGTGCCAGCCATCGACAGCAACAAGAGACCCAGTACTTC. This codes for CASHRQQQETQYF.

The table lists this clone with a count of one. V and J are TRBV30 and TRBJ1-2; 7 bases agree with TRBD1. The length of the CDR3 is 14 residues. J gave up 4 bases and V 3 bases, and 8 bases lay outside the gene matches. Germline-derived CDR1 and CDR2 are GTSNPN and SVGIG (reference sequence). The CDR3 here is CAWRVDRAFYGYTF. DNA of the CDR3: TGTGCCTGGAGGGTCGACAGGGCTTTCTATGGCTACACCTTC.

The CDR3 nucleotides read TGTGCCAGCAGCCCGGGGAGGGCCGCCAATCAGCCCCAGCATTTT. Its translation: CASSPGRAANQPQHF. This chain connects TRBV6-5 to TRBJ1-5; D not resolved. Germline CDR1 is MNHEY and CDR2 is SVGAGI. CDR3 length: 15 residues. The germline V and J ends were trimmed by 6 bases and 3 bases, with 15 bases remaining between them.

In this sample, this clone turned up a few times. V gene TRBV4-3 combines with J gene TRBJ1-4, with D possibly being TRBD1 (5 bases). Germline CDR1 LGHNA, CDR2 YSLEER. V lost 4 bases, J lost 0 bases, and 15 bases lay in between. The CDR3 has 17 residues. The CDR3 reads CASSLDPRTTTNEKLFF. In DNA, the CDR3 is TGCGCCAGCAGCCTAGACCCGAGGACAACAACTAATGAAAAACTGTTTTTT.

CDR3 sequence: CASSQGAGVKGYTF. CDR3 DNA sequence: TGCGCCAGCAGCCAAGGAGCGGGGGTAAAGGGCTACACCTTC. The rearrangement joins TRBV4-1 to TRBJ1-2; perhaps TRBD1 as D (5 bases). From germline, CDR1 is MGHRA and CDR2 YSYEKL. Trimming left V 1 base short and J 8 bases short, with 14 bases between. The CDR3 is made up of 14 amino acids.

CDR3 bases: TGTGCCAGCAGTTACACGGGGACTAGCGGGGCCTACGAGCAGTACTTC. This codes for CASSYTGTSGAYEQYF. The chain links TRBV6-5 to TRBJ2-7; 13 nucleotides match TRBD2. The length of the CDR3 is 16 residues. Germline lookup yields CDR1 MNHEY and CDR2 SVGAGI. Trimming removed 2 bases from V and 2 bases from J; junction bases left unmatched: 3.

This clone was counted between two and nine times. CDR3 loop: CSAIDILAFF. The CDR3 DNA reads as TGCAGTGCCATAGACATACTGGCTTTCTTT. The J gene is TRBJ1-1, the V gene TRBV20-1; D ambiguous. The CDR3 has 10 amino acids. The V gene lost 6 bases and the J gene lost 11 bases, with 13 bases spanning the gap. Looked up from germline, CDR1 is DFQATT and CDR2 is SNEGSKA (reference sequence).

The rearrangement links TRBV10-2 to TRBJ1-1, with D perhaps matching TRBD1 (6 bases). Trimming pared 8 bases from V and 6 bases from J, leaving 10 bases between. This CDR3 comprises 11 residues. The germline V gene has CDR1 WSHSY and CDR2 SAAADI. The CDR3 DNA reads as TGCGCCAGCCAGGGGTTCTCTGAAGCTTTCTTT. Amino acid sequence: CASQGFSEAFF.

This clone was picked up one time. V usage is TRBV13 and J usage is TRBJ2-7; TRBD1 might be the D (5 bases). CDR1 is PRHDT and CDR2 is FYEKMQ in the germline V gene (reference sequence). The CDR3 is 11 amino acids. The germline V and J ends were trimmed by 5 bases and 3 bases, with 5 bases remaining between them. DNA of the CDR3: TGTGCCAGCAGCCAGGGCTACGAGCAGTACTTC. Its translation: CASSQGYEQYF.

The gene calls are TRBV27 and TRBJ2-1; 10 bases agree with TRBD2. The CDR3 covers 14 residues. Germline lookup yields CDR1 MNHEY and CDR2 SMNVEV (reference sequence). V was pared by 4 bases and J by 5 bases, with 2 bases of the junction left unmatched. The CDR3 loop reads CASSYSGGNNEQFF. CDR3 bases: TGTGCCAGCAGTTATAGCGGGGGGAACAATGAGCAGTTCTTC.

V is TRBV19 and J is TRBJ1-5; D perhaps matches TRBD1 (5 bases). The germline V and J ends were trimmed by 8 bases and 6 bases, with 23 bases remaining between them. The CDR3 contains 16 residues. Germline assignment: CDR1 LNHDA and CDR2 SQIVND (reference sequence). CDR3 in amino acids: CASRNWAGSSSQPQHF. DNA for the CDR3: TGTGCCAGTCGGAACTGGGCAGGGTCATCGAGTCAGCCCCAGCATTTT.

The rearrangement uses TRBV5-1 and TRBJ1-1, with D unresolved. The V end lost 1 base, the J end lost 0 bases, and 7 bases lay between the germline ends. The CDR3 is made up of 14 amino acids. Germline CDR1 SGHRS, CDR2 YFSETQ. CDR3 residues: CASSLKPLNTEAFF. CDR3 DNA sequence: TGCGCCAGCAGCTTGAAGCCCTTGAACACTGAAGCTTTCTTT.

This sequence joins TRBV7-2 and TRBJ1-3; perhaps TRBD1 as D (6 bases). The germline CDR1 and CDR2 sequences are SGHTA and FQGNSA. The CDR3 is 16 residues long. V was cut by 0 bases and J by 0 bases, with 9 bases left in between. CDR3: CASSLAQGSSGNTIYF. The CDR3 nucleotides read TGTGCCAGCAGCTTAGCGCAGGGGAGCTCTGGAAACACCATATATTTT.

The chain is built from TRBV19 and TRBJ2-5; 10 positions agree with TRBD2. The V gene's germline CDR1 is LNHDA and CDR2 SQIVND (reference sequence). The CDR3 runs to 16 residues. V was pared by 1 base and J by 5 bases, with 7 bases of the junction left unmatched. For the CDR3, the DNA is TGTGCCAGTAGTATAGGGCTAGCGGGAGATTTGGAGACCCAGTACTTC. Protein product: CASSIGLAGDLETQYF.